This is a list of T cell receptor beta chains from one sample in a study of T cell responses to AZD1222 COVID-19 vaccine. Assay used: immunoSEQ multiplex PCR; TCRdb lists only in-frame clones, some missing. The repertoire consists of roughly 120,000 clones, with 65% to 90% occurring once and the leading ten covering approximately 8.1%. Sample: peripheral blood, taken on day 0 of AZD1222 vaccination. The receptors stem from an adult in good health. Both conserved end residues are part of each CDR3. Fields, in order: J gene, D gene, clone size, V gene, CDR3 protein, CDR3 DNA. D genes are given only for firm matches. Some rows have no size entry. The others give once, few or many, or a class for an expanded clone.

TRBJ1-1 | NA | NA | TRBV4-1 | CASSQARENTEAFF | TGCGCCAGCAGCCAAGCGAGAGAGAACACTGAAGCTTTCTTT
TRBJ2-1 | NA | NA | TRBV11-2 | CASSPGAGGVNEQFF | TGTGCCAGCAGCCCGGGCGCAGGGGGGGTCAATGAGCAGTTCTTC
TRBJ1-2 | TRBD1 | NA | TRBV5-8 | CASSLGRGPDYGYTF | TGTGCCAGCAGCTTGGGCAGGGGGCCTGACTATGGCTACACCTTC
TRBJ1-2 | NA | NA | TRBV7-2 | CASSGGAVGYGYTF | TGTGCCAGCAGCGGCGGGGCGGTTGGCTATGGCTACACCTTC
TRBJ2-3 | NA | NA | TRBV30 | CAWSGGYTQYF | TGTGCCTGGAGTGGCGGGTATACGCAGTATTTT
TRBJ1-1 | TRBD1 | NA | TRBV18 | CASSPQDRENTEAFF | TGTGCCAGCTCACCCCAGGACAGGGAGAACACTGAAGCTTTCTTT
TRBJ1-2 | NA | few | TRBV7-2 | CASSSRVNYGYTF | TGTGCCAGCAGCTCGAGGGTTAACTATGGCTACACCTTC
TRBJ2-7 | NA | NA | TRBV27 | CASSLMGGEQYF | TGTGCCAGCAGTTTAATGGGGGGCGAGCAGTACTTC
TRBJ2-1 | TRBD2 | NA | TRBV7-8 | CASTSPGGSSYNEQFF | TGTGCCAGCACCTCTCCCGGGGGGAGCTCCTACAATGAGCAGTTCTTC
TRBJ2-1 | NA | once | TRBV4-1 | CAARGTNEQFF | TGCGCCGCCCGCGGGACCAATGAGCAGTTCTTC
TRBJ2-2 | TRBD1 | NA | TRBV5-1 | CASSLPLTGSATGELFF | TGCGCCAGCAGCTTGCCCCTGACAGGGAGCGCCACCGGGGAGCTGTTTTTT
TRBJ1-6 | NA | NA | TRBV2 | CASSVGSSYNSPLHF | TGTGCCAGCAGTGTAGGTAGCTCCTATAATTCACCCCTCCACTTT
TRBJ2-3 | TRBD2 | NA | TRBV6-5 | CASSRAGGPPDTQYF | TGTGCCAGCAGCCGCGCGGGGGGCCCCCCAGATACGCAGTATTTT
TRBJ2-7 | TRBD2 | NA | TRBV10-3 | CAISDPGTSGAYEQYF | TGTGCCATCAGTGACCCCGGGACTAGCGGAGCCTACGAGCAGTACTTC
TRBJ1-1 | NA | NA | TRBV5-6 | CASSLAGNTEAFF | TGTGCCAGCAGCTTGGCAGGGAACACTGAAGCTTTCTTT
TRBJ2-3 | TRBD2 | NA | TRBV11-2 | CASSLLPGGGTDTQYF | TGTGCCAGCAGCTTATTACCGGGAGGGGGCACAGATACGCAGTATTTT
TRBJ1-2 | NA | NA | TRBV28 | CASSFEGYGYTF | TGTGCCAGCAGTTTTGAGGGTTATGGCTACACCTTC
TRBJ2-5 | NA | NA | TRBV7-2 | CASSLVVWETQYF | TGTGCCAGCAGCTTAGTAGTGTGGGAGACCCAGTACTTC